A few counts support the clone carrying this T cell receptor (beta chain). Its antigen is not identified. One entry per CDR3 protein, called by TCRdb with MiXCR from the 5' RACE reads. The sample consists of about 220,000 distinct CDR3 sequences, 7% to 8% of them appearing once. The sample is drawn from a study of CD8 T cells in ankylosing spondylitis. Study results and limitations: Within ankylosing spondylitis blood, a TCR beta motif made up of fewer than ten highly homologous variants appeared to be characteristic.

With 0 bases removed from V and 2 bases from J, the gap between germline ends came to 10 bases. The CDR3 extends over 14 amino acids. CDR1 GTSNPN and CDR2 SVGIG come from the germline V gene (reference sequence). The sequencing sample was made of blood, either unsorted or a sorted T cell fraction (not recorded which). The rearrangement uses TRBV30 and TRBJ2-5, with D maybe TRBD1 (5 bases). This sequence was found in a male donor with ankylosing spondylitis. The CDR3 protein is CAWSVDSRQETQYF. CDR3 coding DNA: TGTGCCTGGAGTGTCGACAGTAGGCAAGAGACCCAGTACTTC.